This paragraph reports one TCR beta chain. V lost 4 bases and J lost 1, with 10 bases in between. The CDR3 extends over 14 amino acids. Per germline, CDR1 SEHNR and CDR2 FQNEAQ (reference sequence). This entry is derived from a study of cytotoxic CD8 clonotypes in ibrutinib-treated CLL. Across the study: A mean of roughly 260,000 productive templates and just under 95,000 productive rearrangements was obtained per sample.

Libraries were prepared by immunoSEQ multiplex PCR; TCRdb keeps only in-frame clonotypes and omits some of them. The table records about 300,000 clones, roughly three quarters of them present only once. The material sequenced was PBMCs, taken at disease progression, from a patient treated with ibrutinib. This chain uses TRBV7-9 with TRBJ2-5, with D perhaps matching TRBD1 (5 bases). The TCR was taken from a human donor with chronic lymphocytic leukemia. The CDR3 reads CASSSRRAQETQYF. The CDR3 DNA sequence: TGTGCCAGCAGCTCCCGCAGGGCCCAAGAGACCCAGTACTTC.